This TCR beta chain was retrieved from a study of T-cell memory formation after mild COVID-19. Overall study: Clustering of TCRs was largely donor specific.

The CDR3 has 14 amino acids. The V end was cut by 1 base, the J end by 7 bases, with 14 bases between. Per the germline V gene, CDR1 is DFQATT and CDR2 is SNEGSKA (reference sequence). This clonotype has a handful of counts. Each CDR3 protein gets one entry after TCRdb re-called the 5' RACE reads with MiXCR. The data hold 90,000 to 120,000 distinct CDR3 sequences, with around an eighth observed a single time. This receptor was identified in a man younger than 30 who had mild COVID-19 (a few samples of this study predate the infection). Cell type and time point are not known. The sample comprised PBMCs or a T cell subset sorted from them (not recorded which). V gene TRBV20-1 combines with J gene TRBJ2-1; tentative D call: TRBD2 (5 bases). CDR3 amino acids: CSARARGGRNEQFF. CDR3 bases: TGCAGTGCTAGAGCCCGTGGAGGTAGGAATGAGCAGTTCTTC.